A single sample is the source of the 19 T cell receptor beta chains below, sequenced in a study of cytomegalovirus exposure and HLA in healthy donors. With 60 Vbeta and 13 Jbeta primers, the PCR was carried out. Sequencing was performed with immunoSEQ multiplex PCR; in TCRdb, only in-frame clones are kept and a portion is missing. Recorded for this sample: 200,000 to 250,000 clones. Source material: PBMCs. All receptors come from a woman in her twenties or thirties in good health and CMV-seropositive.

The rearrangement joins TRBV4-1 to TRBJ1-1; D possibly corresponds to TRBD1 (6 bases). There are 13 residues in the CDR3. Per germline, CDR1 MGHRA and CDR2 YSYEKL. Trimming pared 5 bases from V and 4 bases from J, leaving 11 bases between. The CDR3 is CASSENRVTEAFF. The CDR3 bases are TGCGCCAGCAGCGAGAACAGGGTCACTGAAGCTTTCTTT.

V is TRBV6-7 and J is TRBJ1-3, with 9 bases fitting TRBD1. TRBV6-7 is reported as an ORF; its role is uncertain. The CDR3 totals 20 residues. V lost 2 bases and J lost 0; bases outside the gene matches: 14. CDR3 sequence (DNA): TGTGCCAGCAGTTACCGCAGGGGCTTACAGGGGGCCCTCTCTGGAAACACCATATATTTT. It is translated as CASSYRRGLQGALSGNTIYF.

The chain couples TRBV7-7 to TRBJ2-3; tentatively, D is TRBD1 (6 bases). The ends were cut back, 1 base at V and 2 bases at J, with 10 bases in the middle. CDR1 and CDR2 from the germline V gene are SSHAT and FNYEAQ (reference sequence). The CDR3 length is 15 residues. CDR3 nucleotide sequence: TGTGCCAGCAGCTTAGGTACAGGGTACACAGATACGCAGTATTTT. As protein: CASSLGTGYTDTQYF.

This chain joins TRBV19 and TRBJ2-3; 9 nucleotides line up with TRBD2. The germline gives CDR1 LNHDA, CDR2 SQIVND (reference sequence). The CDR3 has 15 residues. The trim removed 4 bases at V and 4 bases at J, leaving 6 bases unmatched. The CDR3 here is CASSSIAGAPDTQYF. The CDR3 DNA reads as TGTGCCAGTAGTAGCATAGCGGGAGCCCCAGATACGCAGTATTTT.

The chain has TRBV19 and TRBJ2-3; a weak D match, TRBD2 (6 bases). The CDR3 has 13 residues. V was clipped by 10 bases and J by 5 bases, with 16 bases between them. CDR1 and CDR2 from the germline V gene are LNHDA and SQIVND (reference sequence). The CDR3 loop reads CATLAGPGDTQYF. Here the CDR3 DNA reads TGTGCCACCCTGGCGGGGCCCGGAGATACGCAGTATTTT.

CDR3 sequence (DNA): TGTGCCAGCTCACGCAGGACAGGGGGATGGAACACCGGGGAGCTGTTTTTT. Its protein product is CASSRRTGGWNTGELFF. This rearrangement joins TRBV18 to TRBJ2-2, with TRBD1 matching over 10 bases. Trimming took 4 bases from V and 1 from J; bases not matched to a gene: 6. Germline CDR1 KGHSH, CDR2 LQKENI. The CDR3 is 17 amino acids.

The chain joins TRBV29-1 to TRBJ2-1, with TRBD2 identical over 12 bases. Trimming cost V 4 bases and J 0 bases; bases outside gene matches: 10. The CDR3 is made up of 18 amino acids. The germline gives CDR1 SQVTM, CDR2 ANQGSEA. The CDR3 region is CSVVGWTSGVSSYNEQFF. CDR3 nucleotides: TGCAGCGTTGTGGGATGGACTAGCGGGGTGAGCTCCTACAATGAGCAGTTCTTC.

The chain joins TRBV29-1 to TRBJ2-7; weak D call: TRBD2 (6 bases). The germline V and J ends were trimmed by 4 bases and 3 bases, with 10 bases remaining between them. CDR1 is SQVTM and CDR2 is ANQGSEA in the germline V gene. The CDR3 covers 12 residues. The CDR3 bases are TGCAGCGTTGGACCGGGAGTCTACGAGCAGTACTTC. Translation: CSVGPGVYEQYF.

The V call is TRBV6-6, the J call TRBJ1-2, with 9 bases aligning to TRBD1. The length of the CDR3 is 15 residues. Looked up from germline, CDR1 is MNHNY and CDR2 is SVGAGI (reference sequence). V shed 2 bases, J shed 6 bases, and the junction held 7 bases outside the gene matches. CDR3 in amino acids: CASSYPGQGPHGYTF. Written as DNA, the CDR3 is TGTGCCAGCAGTTACCCTGGACAGGGGCCCCATGGCTACACCTTC.

V gene TRBV5-1 combines with J gene TRBJ2-2; D gene ambiguous. The CDR3 totals 14 residues. Trimming took 4 bases from V and 7 from J, leaving 14 bases between them. Germline CDR1 reads SGHRS; CDR2 reads YFSETQ. The CDR3 region is CASSVTTYVGELFF. The CDR3 DNA sequence: TGCGCCAGCAGCGTTACCACCTACGTCGGGGAGCTGTTTTTT. The variable domain in full, with the rest retrieved from reference TRBV5-1 and TRBJ2-2, is KAGVTQTPRYLIKTRGQQVTLSCSPISGHRSVSWYQQTPGQGLQFLFEYFSETQRNKGNFPGRFSGRQFSNSRSEMNVSTLELGDSALYLCASSVTTYVGELFFGEGSRLTVL.

The chain joins TRBV5-1 to TRBJ1-2; D not resolved. The germline gives CDR1 SGHRS, CDR2 YFSETQ. CDR3 length equals 13 residues. Trimming took off 0 bases at V and 4 bases at J, with 7 bases between the two ends. CDR3 region: CASSLVGVYGYTF. Here the CDR3 DNA reads TGCGCCAGCAGCTTGGTCGGGGTCTATGGCTACACCTTC. Full variable domain (outside the CDR3, taken from reference TRBV5-1 and TRBJ1-2): KAGVTQTPRYLIKTRGQQVTLSCSPISGHRSVSWYQQTPGQGLQFLFEYFSETQRNKGNFPGRFSGRQFSNSRSEMNVSTLELGDSALYLCASSLVGVYGYTFGSGTRLTVV.

Here the CDR3 reads CASGFILAGGKGGSYNEQFF. In DNA form, the CDR3 reads TGTGCTAGTGGTTTTATTCTAGCGGGAGGCAAAGGGGGGTCCTACAATGAGCAGTTCTTC. V and J are TRBV12-5 and TRBJ2-1; 11 bases align to TRBD2. Germline CDR1 reads LGHNT; CDR2 reads FRNRAP. J lost 1 base, V lost 3 bases, and 14 bases had no gene match. This CDR3 region has 20 residues.

This chain links TRBV30 with TRBJ1-4; D is unresolved. The CDR3 runs 12 residues. Germline CDR1 is GTSNPN and CDR2 is SVGIG (reference sequence). Trimming pared 6 bases from V and 1 base from J, leaving 6 bases between. The CDR3 bases are TGTGCCTGCTCCAGAACTAATGAAAAACTGTTTTTT. This codes for CACSRTNEKLFF. The whole variable domain, filled in from reference TRBV30 and TRBJ1-4, reads SQTIHQWPATLVQPVGSPLSLECTVEGTSNPNLYWYRQAAGRGLQLLFYSVGIGQISSEVPQNLSASRPQDRQFILSSKKLLLSDSGFYLCACSRTNEKLFFGSGTQLSVL.

This chain joins TRBV7-2 and TRBJ2-2, with 8 bases lining up with TRBD2. CDR1 and CDR2 (germline): SGHTA, FQGNSA. Germline trimming cut 1 base from V and 5 bases from J; bases unmatched to any gene: 6. The CDR3 is 16 residues long. CDR3 amino acids: CASSLDPRLATGELFF. The CDR3 DNA follows: TGTGCCAGCAGCTTAGATCCGAGACTAGCGACCGGGGAGCTGTTTTTT. The full variable domain, rest sourced from reference TRBV7-2 and TRBJ2-2, is GAGVSQSPSNKVTEKGKDVELRCDPISGHTALYWYRQSLGQGLEFLIYFQGNSAPDKSGLPSDRFSAERTGGSVSTLTIQRTQQEDSAVYLCASSLDPRLATGELFFGEGSRLTVL.

V gene TRBV6-6 combines with J gene TRBJ1-3; 7 bases agree with TRBD1. Germline CDR1 reads MNHNY; CDR2 reads SVGAGI (reference sequence). V gave up 2 bases and J gave up 3 bases; unmatched junction bases: 7. This CDR3 has 16 amino acids. CDR3 bases: TGTGCCAGCAGTTACCCAGGGGGTGTGGGTGGAAACACCATATATTTT. Protein: CASSYPGGVGGNTIYF.

As concerns this clone: Other DNA sequences within the sample encode an identical CDR3. V and J are TRBV10-3 and TRBJ2-5; D is uncertain. Trimming pared 3 bases from V and 4 bases from J, leaving 3 bases between. The CDR3 loop spans 11 amino acids. Germline CDR1 reads ENHRY; CDR2 reads SYGVKD. This CDR3 reads CAISDRETQYF. CDR3 nucleotide sequence: TGTGCCATCAGTGATCGAGAGACCCAGTACTTC.

The rearrangement uses TRBV30 and TRBJ2-5; maybe TRBD2 (5 bases). V lost 3 bases and J 0 bases, leaving 11 bases between the germline ends. The CDR3 is 14 residues long. Per the germline V gene, CDR1 is GTSNPN and CDR2 is SVGIG (reference sequence). The CDR3 sequence: CAWREGWDQETQYF. For the CDR3, the DNA is TGTGCCTGGAGAGAGGGTTGGGACCAAGAGACCCAGTACTTC.

The CDR3 nucleotides read TGTGCCGGCCACACAGGCTATGGCTACACCTTC. Translation gives CAGHTGYGYTF. The chain combines TRBV28 with TRBJ1-2; D may be TRBD1 (5 bases). The CDR3 is made up of 11 amino acids. The V gene's germline CDR1 is MDHEN and CDR2 SYDVKM. V was pared by 11 bases and J by 4 bases, with 11 bases between.

The chain carries TRBV28 and TRBJ2-7; 12 bases are shared with TRBD1. Germline-derived CDR1 and CDR2 are MDHEN and SYDVKM. This CDR3 is built from 16 residues. Unmatched junction bases numbered 7, after V lost 6 bases and J lost 1 base. DNA of the CDR3: TGTGCCAGCAGCCCTCCGGGACAGGGGGCGTCCTACGAGCAGTACTTC. Translation: CASSPPGQGASYEQYF.